This TCR beta chain was identified during a study of beta chain features in type 1 diabetes. The CDR3 is 15 residues long. From germline, CDR1 is ENHRY and CDR2 SYGVKD. J lost 2 bases, V lost 0 bases, and 1 base had no gene match. TCRB transcripts that were expressed got sequenced, as all of the isolated RNA had been reverse transcribed. Produced via immunoSEQ multiplex PCR; TCRdb's table is partial and in-frame only. The sample yields 600,000 or so clones, around 12% seen once. Using CD45RO/CCR7/CD25/CD127/CD95/CD27, CD4+ naive, central memory, regulatory and stem cell-like memory cells were sorted. This clone came up a few times. No antigen is known for it. The identical CDR3 is also encoded by other nucleotide sequences in the sample. Study-wide results and caveats: For TCRB rearrangement, an influence of HLA type remained unresolved here. Type 1 diabetes patients showed a moderate but significant shortening of TCRB CDR3s in all four CD4+ subsets.

Sequenced material: naive CD4+ T cells from blood. The TCR originated in a man in his thirties or forties with type 1 diabetes. The chain couples TRBV10-3 to TRBJ1-5; TRBD1 matches at 7 bases. For the CDR3, the DNA is TGTGCCATCAGTGAGTCTGGACAGGGCAATCAGCCCCAGCATTTT. Translating gives CAISESGQGNQPQHF.